The rows below give T cell receptor beta chains drawn from one sample of a study of CD8 T cells in ankylosing spondylitis. In TCRdb, the 5' RACE reads were re-called with MiXCR into one record per CDR3 protein. This repertoire shows roughly 150,000 distinct CDR3 sequences, around 7.9% found once; its top ten account for around 11%. The sequenced sample was blood, either unsorted or a sorted T cell fraction (not recorded which). The source is a female donor with ankylosing spondylitis or in good health (not recorded which). The CDR3 runs from the conserved cysteine through the conserved F or W. D genes are given only for firm matches. Clone size, where shown, is once, few, many, or a class for clones that have expanded.

J	V	D	size	length	DNA	CDR3
TRBJ1-2	TRBV5-1	NA	many	14	TGCGCCAGCAGCTTGGCCGGGGCGGACTATGGCTACACCTTC	CASSLAGADYGYTF
TRBJ2-2	TRBV29-1	TRBD2	few	14	TGCAGCGTTGAACTAGCGGGGGCCCCCGGGGAGCTGTTTTTT	CSVELAGAPGELFF
TRBJ1-2	TRBV7-3	NA	NA	14	TGTGCCAGTGCCCCAGGAACAGCTAACTATGGCTACACCTTC	CASAPGTANYGYTF
TRBJ2-2	TRBV25-1	TRBD2	many	14	TGTGCTTTACAAGCGGGGGGCCCAACCGGGGAGCTGTTTTTT	CALQAGGPTGELFF
TRBJ2-7	TRBV27	NA	many	13	TGTGCCAGCAGTCGACAGTGGTGGTACGAGCAGTACTTC	CASSRQWWYEQYF
TRBJ1-5	TRBV6-5	NA	many	15	TGTGCCAGCAGTTACACACAGGGTAGCAATCAGCCCCAGCATTTT	CASSYTQGSNQPQHF
TRBJ2-7	TRBV5-1	NA	many	15	TGCGCCAGCAGCTTGAACGACCCCAGCATTGGCGAGCAGTACTTC	CASSLNDPSIGEQYF
TRBJ1-1	TRBV6-5	NA	many	15	TGTGCCAGCAGTTATACCCAGAACGTTGGCACTGAAGCTTTCTTT	CASSYTQNVGTEAFF
TRBJ1-3	TRBV5-8	NA	few	13	TGTGCCAGCAGCTTGTCCTCTGGAAACACCATATATTTT	CASSLSSGNTIYF
TRBJ1-1	TRBV3-1	TRBD1	many	12	TGTGCCAGCAGCCCGACAGGGACCAAAGCTTTCTTT	CASSPTGTKAFF
TRBJ1-2	TRBV29-1	NA	many	13	TGCAGCGTTCTGGCCCGTTCCAACTATGGCTACACCTTC	CSVLARSNYGYTF
TRBJ1-1	TRBV7-8	NA	many	13	TGTGCCAGCAGTTCCGACAGCGACACTGAAGCTTTCTTT	CASSSDSDTEAFF
TRBJ2-3	TRBV7-9	TRBD2	few	16	TGTGCCAGCAGTTCCTACGGGGGGGGGCGCACAGATACGCAGTATTTT	CASSSYGGGRTDTQYF
TRBJ1-1	TRBV7-2	NA	many	15	TGTGCCAGCAGCCCATACCCGGGGATGAACACTGAAGCTTTCTTT	CASSPYPGMNTEAFF
TRBJ2-7	TRBV9	NA	many	13	TGTGCCAGCAGCCCTGCCATGAACTACGAGCAGTACTTC	CASSPAMNYEQYF
TRBJ1-5	TRBV28	NA	NA	14	TGTGCCATGGGCCCCGGGCTCCTCTGCTGGGCCCAGCATTTT	CAMGPGLLCWAQHF
TRBJ2-7	TRBV11-2	TRBD2	many	15	TGTGCCAGCAGCCCCCAGCGACTAGCGGACTACGAGCAGTACTTC	CASSPQRLADYEQYF
TRBJ2-7	TRBV5-1	NA	few	16	TGCGCCAGCGGGGACGGTGTCCTGCAGAGCTCCTACGAGCAGTACTTC	CASGDGVLQSSYEQYF
TRBJ1-1	TRBV5-1	NA	many	14	TGCGCCAGCAGCTTGGAGGGGGTGAGCACTGAAGCTTTCTTT	CASSLEGVSTEAFF
TRBJ1-4	TRBV6-1	NA	many	15	TGTGCCAGCATGGAATTTGTGGCGGTTAATGAAAAACTGTTTTTT	CASMEFVAVNEKLFF
TRBJ2-3	TRBV5-1	TRBD2	few	17	TGCGCCAGCAGCTTGGAGGGAAGGACTAGCGGGGCAGATACGCAGTATTTT	CASSLEGRTSGADTQYF
TRBJ1-1	TRBV6-1	NA	many	14	TGTGCCAGCAGTGACGGCTGGGGGAACACTGAAGCTTTCTTT	CASSDGWGNTEAFF
TRBJ1-2	TRBV12-3/TRBV12-4	NA	many	14	TGTGCCAGCAGTTTAGGAGGGGATAACTATGGCTACACCTTC	CASSLGGDNYGYTF
TRBJ2-3	TRBV4-2	TRBD2	few	20	TGTGCCAGCAGCCAAGAAGGATCGAGGGGAGCGGGGGGACGCACAGATACGCAGTATTTT	CASSQEGSRGAGGRTDTQYF
TRBJ1-1	TRBV7-9	TRBD1	many	16	TGTGCCAGCAGCTTAGGCGACAGGGGGCAGGACACTGAAGCTTTCTTT	CASSLGDRGQDTEAFF
TRBJ1-1	TRBV7-2	NA	NA	13	TGTGCCAGCAGCTTAGCCTTGCTTCCGGGAGCTTTCTTT	CASSLALLPGAFF
TRBJ2-7	TRBV6-5	NA	many	17	TGTGCCAGCAGTTACTCGATTCCCCAAAGGAGCTCCTACGAGCAGTACTTC	CASSYSIPQRSSYEQYF
TRBJ2-1	TRBV24-1	NA	few	15	TGTGCCACCAGTGATCCGCGGGGACGGCTAAATGAGCAGTTCTTC	CATSDPRGRLNEQFF
TRBJ2-1	TRBV30	NA	few	11	TGTGCCTGGAACTCCTACAATGAGCAGTTCTTC	CAWNSYNEQFF
TRBJ1-1	TRBV12-3/TRBV12-4	NA	many	14	TGTGCCAGCAGCCACAGGGTATCCCTAACTGAAGCTTTCTTT	CASSHRVSLTEAFF
TRBJ1-1	TRBV4-2	NA	few	12	TGTGCCAGCAGCCAAGATGGGGCGGAAGCTTTCTTT	CASSQDGAEAFF
TRBJ2-7	TRBV12-3/TRBV12-4	NA	many	13	TGTGCCAGCAGTTTCGGGACAGCGGGTGAGCAGTACTTC	CASSFGTAGEQYF
TRBJ2-7	TRBV7-8	TRBD1	many	13	TGTGCCAGCAGCTCGGACAGGGTGTACGAGCAGTACTTC	CASSSDRVYEQYF
TRBJ1-4	TRBV27	NA	many	14	TGTGCCTCGTCCCCCCGGCAGGCGTCCTTGAAACTGTTTTTT	CASSPRQASLKLFF
TRBJ2-1	TRBV4-1	TRBD2	many	15	TGCGCCAGCAGCCCCCATGGCGGGGGGCACAATGAGCAGTTCTTC	CASSPHGGGHNEQFF
TRBJ2-5	TRBV7-2	NA	many	13	TGTGCCAGCAGCTTCGGACAGTACGAGACCCAGTACTTC	CASSFGQYETQYF
TRBJ2-7	TRBV4-1	NA	few	15	TGCGCCAGCAGCCAAGTCGGGGCAACCTCCTACGAGCAGTACTTC	CASSQVGATSYEQYF
TRBJ2-2	TRBV20-1	NA	many	14	TGCAGTGCTAGAGATATTGGCCCATACGGGGAGCTGTTTTTT	CSARDIGPYGELFF
TRBJ2-7	TRBV28	NA	few	13	TGTGCCACCAAGGACAGTCTTTCCTACGAGCAGTACTTC	CATKDSLSYEQYF
TRBJ2-5	TRBV12-3/TRBV12-4	TRBD2	many	16	TGTGCCAGCAGTTTTGTCCTAGCGGGATACCAAGAGACCCAGTACTTC	CASSFVLAGYQETQYF
TRBJ2-1	TRBV12-5	NA	few	13	TGTGCTAGTGGTTTGGAACTGGGGAATGAGCAGTTCTTC	CASGLELGNEQFF
TRBJ2-1	TRBV25-1	TRBD2	many	13	TGTGCCAGCACCGCGGGGGGAGGCAATGAGCAGTTCTTC	CASTAGGGNEQFF
TRBJ1-1	TRBV27	NA	many	14	TGTGCCAGCAGTTGGGGGCCCCCGAACACTGAAGCTTTCTTT	CASSWGPPNTEAFF